Listed below are T cell receptor beta chains from one sample, sequenced in a study of PD-1 blockade in classical Hodgkin lymphoma. Here immunoSEQ multiplex PCR was the method, and the copy in TCRdb shows in-frame clones only, minus some. The sample has some 40,000 clones, over 60% seen once. The sequenced sample was peripheral blood mononuclear cells (PBMCs), obtained at baseline. Receptor source: a human donor with classical Hodgkin lymphoma. Both conserved end residues are part of each CDR3. A D gene is named only where the DNA matches it firmly. Clone sizes are given selectively: once, few, many, or a class where the clone is expanded.

TRBJ2-1,-,TRBV6-6,-,CASRRDSHNEQFF,TGTGCCAGCAGGAGGGACTCACACAATGAGCAGTTCTTC
TRBJ2-1,-,TRBV19,-,CASKLGMLGGGDVNEQFF,TGTGCCAGTAAATTGGGGATGTTGGGGGGGGGCGATGTCAATGAGCAGTTCTTC
TRBJ1-5,-,TRBV28,-,CASSLGSFFRYRVNQPQHF,TGTGCCAGCAGTTTAGGGAGTTTTTTCCGTTACAGGGTCAATCAGCCCCAGCATTTT
TRBJ2-1,-,TRBV9,few,CASSVVATSPNEQFF,TGTGCCAGCAGCGTAGTAGCTACCAGTCCCAATGAGCAGTTCTTC
TRBJ1-5,-,TRBV6-5,once,CASSYSSGSNQPQHF,TGTGCCAGCAGTTACTCGAGTGGGAGCAATCAGCCCCAGCATTTT
TRBJ2-7,-,TRBV21-1,-,CASSKGGTGGPYSYEQYF,TGTGCCAGCAGCAAAGGAGGGACAGGGGGCCCTTACTCCTACGAGCAGTACTTC
TRBJ2-7,-,TRBV28,-,CASSLWEEGVAYEQYF,TGTGCCAGCAGTTTATGGGAGGAAGGTGTAGCCTACGAGCAGTACTTC
TRBJ1-2,-,TRBV20-1,-,CSAQVGRGYTF,TGCAGTGCTCAAGTTGGTAGAGGCTACACCTTC
TRBJ2-7,-,TRBV6-5,-,CASSLLGGLREQYF,TGTGCCAGCAGCCTCCTAGGCGGGCTCAGGGAGCAGTACTTC
TRBJ1-5,TRBD1,TRBV18,-,CASSPTGGNQPQHF,TGTGCCAGCTCACCGACAGGGGGTAATCAGCCCCAGCATTTT
TRBJ1-2,-,TRBV10-3,-,CAISDRTNYGYTF,TGTGCCATCAGTGACAGAACTAACTATGGCTACACCTTC
TRBJ2-5,-,TRBV2,few,CASSVSPSKGETQYF,TGTGCCAGCAGTGTATCGCCCTCGAAAGGGGAGACCCAGTACTTC
TRBJ1-3,-,TRBV7-8,-,CASSTRLFGNTIYF,TGTGCCAGCAGCACCCGCCTCTTTGGAAACACCATATATTTT
TRBJ1-1,-,TRBV9,few,CASSVEMNTEAFF,TGTGCCAGCAGCGTTGAGATGAACACTGAAGCTTTCTTT
TRBJ2-5,-,TRBV19,-,CASSLSGARTQYF,TGTGCCAGTAGTCTTTCAGGGGCCAGGACCCAGTACTTC
TRBJ2-1,-,TRBV6-6,few,CASSYSRNEQFF,TGTGCCAGCAGTTACTCGCGCAATGAGCAGTTCTTC
TRBJ1-2,-,TRBV6-5,-,CASSALGGFDGYTF,TGTGCCAGCAGTGCGTTAGGAGGCTTCGATGGCTACACCTTC
TRBJ1-3,-,TRBV6-1,-,CASRDSSGNTIYF,TGTGCCAGCAGGGACAGCTCTGGAAACACCATATATTTT
TRBJ1-6,TRBD1,TRBV5-1,-,CASSLAGGSPLHF,TGCGCCAGCAGCTTGGCAGGGGGTTCACCCCTCCACTTT
TRBJ1-3,TRBD1,TRBV18,-,CASSPGQAILSGNTIYF,TGTGCCAGCTCACCAGGACAGGCCATCCTCTCTGGAAACACCATATATTTT
TRBJ2-7,-,TRBV6-5,once,CASSSPGPGYEQYF,TGTGCCAGCAGTTCTCCGGGGCCGGGCTACGAGCAGTACTTC
TRBJ1-1,TRBD1,TRBV5-1,-,CASSPGTVNTEAFF,TGCGCCAGCAGCCCTGGGACAGTGAACACTGAAGCTTTCTTT
TRBJ2-2,-,TRBV2,-,CASSSGVITGELFF,TGTGCCAGCAGTTCTGGGGTGATAACCGGGGAGCTGTTTTTT
TRBJ2-5,-,TRBV28,-,CASSWARLFQETQYF,TGTGCCAGCAGTTGGGCCAGACTATTCCAAGAGACCCAGTACTTC
TRBJ2-2,-,TRBV11-2,-,CASSLETYLNTGELFF,TGTGCCAGCAGCTTAGAAACCTACCTGAACACCGGGGAGCTGTTTTTT
TRBJ2-3,TRBD2,TRBV5-1,-,CASSLKGLVSNTQYF,TGCGCCAGCAGCTTGAAGGGACTAGTGAGCAATACGCAGTATTTT
TRBJ2-3,TRBD2,TRBV7-9,-,CASSGTSGNQDTQYF,TGTGCCAGCAGCGGGACTAGCGGGAATCAAGATACGCAGTATTTT
TRBJ1-4,-,TRBV11-2,-,CASSLGLLAGKLFF,TGTGCCAGCAGCTTAGGACTGCTCGCGGGAAAACTGTTTTTT
TRBJ1-2,TRBD1,TRBV5-6,-,CASSFLFGQGPYGYTF,TGTGCCAGCAGCTTCCTTTTTGGACAGGGTCCCTATGGCTACACCTTC
TRBJ2-1,-,TRBV15,-,CATSGITWGNEQFF,TGTGCCACCAGCGGGATAACCTGGGGAAATGAGCAGTTCTTC
TRBJ2-3,TRBD2,TRBV6-1,few,CASSENFGAGVEDF,TGTGCCAGCAGTGAAAACTTCGGGGCGGGAGTAGAGGATTTT
TRBJ1-2,TRBD1,TRBV11-2,-,CASSGYPTGGRSYGYTF,TGTGCCAGCAGCGGATATCCCACAGGGGGAAGAAGCTATGGCTACACCTTC
TRBJ2-7,TRBD2,TRBV28,-,CASSLWPGGSEQYF,TGTGCCAGCAGTTTATGGCCCGGGGGGAGCGAGCAGTACTTC
TRBJ2-3,TRBD2,TRBV2,-,CASSAAGGRSDTQYF,TGTGCCAGCAGTGCGGCGGGAGGGAGGTCAGATACGCAGTATTTT
TRBJ1-1,-,TRBV7-9,few,CASSLGSWDTEAFF,TGTGCCAGCAGCTTAGGCTCCTGGGACACTGAAGCTTTCTTT
TRBJ1-2,TRBD1,TRBV19,once,CASSNEAGGNGYTF,TGTGCCAGTAGTAACGAGGCAGGGGGAAATGGCTACACCTTC
TRBJ2-2,-,TRBV18,-,CASSPPGSTGELFF,TGTGCCAGCTCACCACCCGGTTCCACCGGGGAGCTGTTTTTT
TRBJ2-7,-,TRBV5-1,-,CASSLEVPSYEQYF,TGCGCCAGCAGCTTGGAAGTCCCAAGCTACGAGCAGTACTTC
TRBJ1-4,-,TRBV30,-,CAYSDGPLYNEKLFF,TGTGCCTACTCGGACGGACCCCTCTATAATGAAAAACTGTTTTTT
TRBJ1-1,-,TRBV6-5,-,CASSSGLLNTEAFF,TGTGCCAGCAGTTCTGGACTTCTGAACACTGAAGCTTTCTTT
TRBJ2-3,-,TRBV6-5,-,CASSYNYKSTDTQYF,TGTGCCAGCAGTTACAACTACAAGAGCACAGATACGCAGTATTTT
TRBJ2-3,-,TRBV7-6,-,CASSLLVAGTDTQYF,TGTGCCAGCAGCTTACTGGTCGCTGGCACAGATACGCAGTATTTT
TRBJ2-1,-,TRBV7-7,large,CASSLNSDSPQFF,TGTGCTAGCAGCTTGAATTCGGACAGTCCCCAGTTCTTC
TRBJ2-5,TRBD1,TRBV5-1,few,CASSQNTGGGETQYF,TGCGCCAGCAGCCAGAATACAGGGGGCGGGGAGACCCAGTACTTC
TRBJ2-3,TRBD2,TRBV9,-,CASSVGLAGTDTQYF,TGTGCCAGCAGCGTAGGTTTAGCGGGGACGGATACGCAGTATTTT
TRBJ2-3,-,TRBV18,-,CASSPLGGAGDTQYF,TGTGCCAGCTCACCCTTAGGGGGAGCGGGAGATACGCAGTATTTT
TRBJ1-1,TRBD1,TRBV19,-,CASSIGTGYFWEAFF,TGTGCCAGTAGTATTGGGACAGGCTACTTCTGGGAAGCTTTCTTT
TRBJ1-5,-,TRBV28,-,CASSFGDTNQPQHF,TGTGCCAGCAGTTTTGGGGACACAAATCAGCCCCAGCATTTT
TRBJ1-1,-,TRBV13,few,CASSPLIEANTEAFF,TGTGCCAGCAGCCCCTTAATAGAGGCGAACACTGAAGCTTTCTTT